This is a list of T cell receptor beta chains from one sample in a study of a mutant IDH1 vaccine in newly diagnosed glioma. No antigen has been assigned to these receptors. Sequenced by immunoSEQ multiplex PCR; TCRdb stores in-frame clones only, minus some. The sample includes roughly 34,000 clones, about 93% of them seen just once. The sample consisted of PBMCs, taken from a glioma patient whose treatment included an IDH1 peptide vaccine. The receptors were gathered from a woman in her 40s with glioma. CDR3s include the opening cysteine and the closing phenylalanine or tryptophan. D genes are given only for firm matches. The size entry is marked missing in some rows and otherwise reads once, few, many or a size class.

D: -
J: TRBJ1-1
size: -
V: TRBV11-3
DNA: TGTGCCAGCAGCTTAGCCCGGAACACTGAAGCTTTCTTT
CDR3: CASSLARNTEAFF

D: -
J: TRBJ2-7
size: -
V: TRBV28
DNA: TGTGCCAGTGAGCGGAAAAACTACGAGCAGTACTTC
CDR3: CASERKNYEQYF

D: -
J: TRBJ2-7
size: -
V: TRBV25-1
DNA: TGTGCCAGCAGTGACGGGTACGAGCAGTACTTC
CDR3: CASSDGYEQYF

D: -
J: TRBJ1-2
size: -
V: TRBV19
DNA: TGTGCCAGTAGCAAAGGGAACTATGGCTACACCTTC
CDR3: CASSKGNYGYTF

D: -
J: TRBJ2-1
size: -
V: TRBV5-1
DNA: TGCGCCAGCAGCTTGGTACCTGCCTACAATGAGCAGTTCTTC
CDR3: CASSLVPAYNEQFF

D: -
J: TRBJ2-7
size: -
V: TRBV10-3
DNA: TGTGCCATCAGTGAGCTCGGGTCAGGCGCCCACGAGCAGTACTTC
CDR3: CAISELGSGAHEQYF

D: -
J: TRBJ1-1
size: -
V: TRBV4-3
DNA: TGCGCCAGCAGCCAAAGCCCGGGGGGCATTAGGAACACTGAAGCTTTCTTT
CDR3: CASSQSPGGIRNTEAFF

D: TRBD2
J: TRBJ2-3
size: -
V: TRBV9
DNA: TGTGCCAGCAGCGTAGAGGGACTAGCGGGGGGTTGGGGCACAGATACGCAGTATTTT
CDR3: CASSVEGLAGGWGTDTQYF

D: TRBD2
J: TRBJ2-1
size: -
V: TRBV2
DNA: TGTGCCAGCAGTTCTCGACTAGCGGGGGCCTACAATGAGCAGTTCTTC
CDR3: CASSSRLAGAYNEQFF

D: TRBD2
J: TRBJ2-5
size: -
V: TRBV6-5
DNA: TGTGCCAGCAGTTACCCCCCGGGAGGGGGGACCCAGTACTTC
CDR3: CASSYPPGGGTQYF

D: -
J: TRBJ2-2
size: -
V: TRBV2
DNA: TGTGCCAGCATAGTCCGGGGGGCTGGTGGAACCGGGGAGCTGTTTTTT
CDR3: CASIVRGAGGTGELFF

D: -
J: TRBJ1-2
size: -
V: TRBV6-5
DNA: TGTGCCAGCAGTCAGGGATGGGGGTATGGCTACACCTTC
CDR3: CASSQGWGYGYTF

D: -
J: TRBJ1-1
size: -
V: TRBV18
DNA: TGTGCCAGCTCACTACTCCGTGTGGGGCAGGCAAACACTGAAGCTTTCTTT
CDR3: CASSLLRVGQANTEAFF

D: -
J: TRBJ1-2
size: -
V: TRBV18
DNA: TGTGCCAGCTCACCACCGATTACTACCCTCTATGGCTACACCTTC
CDR3: CASSPPITTLYGYTF

D: -
J: TRBJ2-7
size: -
V: TRBV4-1
DNA: TGCGCCAGCAGCCAAGAGGGGGCGGGAGACTCCTACGAGCAGTACTTC
CDR3: CASSQEGAGDSYEQYF

D: -
J: TRBJ2-5
size: -
V: TRBV6-5
DNA: TGTGCCAGCAGTTACTCAGGGGGGGCCCAGTACTTC
CDR3: CASSYSGGAQYF

D: -
J: TRBJ1-1
size: -
V: TRBV12-5
DNA: TGTGCTAGTGGTTTAAGGACTGAAGCTTTCTTT
CDR3: CASGLRTEAFF

D: TRBD2
J: TRBJ2-7
size: -
V: TRBV20-1
DNA: TGCAGTCCAGCGGGAGTTGGCGAGCAGTACTTC
CDR3: CSPAGVGEQYF

D: TRBD1
J: TRBJ1-3
size: -
V: TRBV30
DNA: TGTGCCTGGAGGTGGGGCAGGGGGCGCAACACCATATATTTT
CDR3: CAWRWGRGRNTIYF

D: TRBD1
J: TRBJ1-1
size: -
V: TRBV30
DNA: TGTGCCTGTTCCGGGACAGGGAACACTGAAGCTTTCTTT
CDR3: CACSGTGNTEAFF

D: -
J: TRBJ2-2
size: few
V: TRBV5-4
DNA: TGTGCCAGCAGCTTGGGGAGCACCGGGGAGCTGTTTTTT
CDR3: CASSLGSTGELFF

D: -
J: TRBJ1-2
size: -
V: TRBV25-1
DNA: TGTGCCAGCAGTGAATCGAGGAAGGACCTGAACTATGGCTACACCTTC
CDR3: CASSESRKDLNYGYTF

D: -
J: TRBJ1-1
size: -
V: TRBV29-1
DNA: TGCAGCGCGAGGAGTCAGGGGAGGACGTACACTGAAGCTTTCTTT
CDR3: CSARSQGRTYTEAFF

D: TRBD1
J: TRBJ1-6
size: -
V: TRBV5-4
DNA: TGTGCCAGCAGCCAAATACCCAGGGGGGGGTCACCCCTCCACTTT
CDR3: CASSQIPRGGSPLHF

D: -
J: TRBJ2-3
size: -
V: TRBV7-2
DNA: TGTGCCAGCAGCTCATCGATTCTAGCGACTAGCACAGATACGCAGTATTTT
CDR3: CASSSSILATSTDTQYF

D: -
J: TRBJ1-2
size: -
V: TRBV5-1
DNA: TGCGCCAGCAGCTTCCTCGGGCCCAGTGGCTACACCTTC
CDR3: CASSFLGPSGYTF

D: -
J: TRBJ2-5
size: -
V: TRBV4-1
DNA: TGCGCCAGCAGCCAACGCGGGGTGGAGACCCAGTACTTC
CDR3: CASSQRGVETQYF

D: TRBD1
J: TRBJ1-2
size: -
V: TRBV6-5
DNA: TGTGCCAGCAGTTACCTGGACAGGGGGACCTATGGCTACACCTTC
CDR3: CASSYLDRGTYGYTF

D: -
J: TRBJ1-1
size: few
V: TRBV30
DNA: TGTGCCTGGGGGGAGGTTACTGAAGCTTTCTTT
CDR3: CAWGEVTEAFF

D: -
J: TRBJ1-4
size: -
V: TRBV7-2
DNA: TGTGCCAGCAGCTTAGGTGGGTCCGGAAAACTGTTTTTT
CDR3: CASSLGGSGKLFF

D: TRBD2
J: TRBJ2-2
size: -
V: TRBV13
DNA: TGTGCCAGCAGCAACGGACTAGCGGGATTGAACACCGGGGAGCTGTTTTTT
CDR3: CASSNGLAGLNTGELFF

D: TRBD1
J: TRBJ1-5
size: -
V: TRBV30
DNA: TGTGCCTGGACCCCGGACAGGGCGAATCAGCCCCAGCATTTT
CDR3: CAWTPDRANQPQHF

D: -
J: TRBJ2-7
size: -
V: TRBV5-4
DNA: TGTGCCAGCAGCTTGATCGGGAGCTCCTACGAGCAGTACTTC
CDR3: CASSLIGSSYEQYF

D: -
J: TRBJ1-1
size: -
V: TRBV2
DNA: TGTGCCAGCAGGGGTCCGGGCTATGGATACACTGAAGCTTTCTTT
CDR3: CASRGPGYGYTEAFF

D: TRBD1
J: TRBJ1-5
size: -
V: TRBV6-1
DNA: TGTGCCAGCGGGACAGGGGTATTATATCAGCCCCAGCATTTT
CDR3: CASGTGVLYQPQHF

D: TRBD1
J: TRBJ2-1
size: once
V: TRBV5-4
DNA: TGTGCCAGCAGCGTAGACAGGGGTGGCAATGAGCAGTTCTTC
CDR3: CASSVDRGGNEQFF

D: -
J: TRBJ2-2
size: -
V: TRBV5-1
DNA: TGCGCCAGCAGCTTGGTTGGACTCCTGAACACCGGGGAGCTGTTTTTT
CDR3: CASSLVGLLNTGELFF

D: -
J: TRBJ1-2
size: -
V: TRBV5-4
DNA: TGTGCCAGCAGCTCCGAGCCTACCGGGTCCTCGGCGGATGGCTACACCTTC
CDR3: CASSSEPTGSSADGYTF

D: -
J: TRBJ2-1
size: -
V: TRBV14
DNA: TGTGCCAGCAGCCAAGATTCCGGCGCCCCGGGCGAGCAGTTCTTC
CDR3: CASSQDSGAPGEQFF

D: -
J: TRBJ2-7
size: -
V: TRBV30
DNA: TGTGCCTGGAAAAGAACAGGGAACGAGCAGTACTTC
CDR3: CAWKRTGNEQYF

D: TRBD1
J: TRBJ2-1
size: -
V: TRBV7-2
DNA: TGTGCCAGCAGCCTGGACAGGGGGAAGGCAAATGAGCAGTTCTTC
CDR3: CASSLDRGKANEQFF

D: TRBD1
J: TRBJ2-7
size: once
V: TRBV5-1
DNA: TGCGCCAGCAGGGGGACAGGGCGGTACGAGCAGTACTTC
CDR3: CASRGTGRYEQYF

D: TRBD1
J: TRBJ1-2
size: -
V: TRBV25-1
DNA: TGTGCCAGCAGTGAAATGGGGGCAGGGGGAATCTATGGCTACACCTTC
CDR3: CASSEMGAGGIYGYTF

D: -
J: TRBJ2-1
size: -
V: TRBV4-1
DNA: TGCGCCAGCAGCCAAGGAGGAACTAGCAACAATGAGCAGTTCTTC
CDR3: CASSQGGTSNNEQFF

D: -
J: TRBJ1-1
size: -
V: TRBV5-1
DNA: TGCGCCAGCAGGACAGCGAACACTGAAGCTTTCTTT
CDR3: CASRTANTEAFF

D: -
J: TRBJ1-1
size: -
V: TRBV5-8
DNA: TGTGCCAGCAGCCGGAGGCGGGGTGTTTGGACTGAAGCTTTCTTT
CDR3: CASSRRRGVWTEAFF

D: -
J: TRBJ2-3
size: once
V: TRBV6-1
DNA: TGTGCCAGCAGTGCGGGACGGTCAACACTCATGGGAGATACGCAGTATTTT
CDR3: CASSAGRSTLMGDTQYF

D: TRBD1
J: TRBJ1-5
size: once
V: TRBV6-5
DNA: TGTGCCAGCAGTGCCGACAGGGGAGAGAATCAGCCCCAGCATTTT
CDR3: CASSADRGENQPQHF

D: -
J: TRBJ1-4
size: -
V: TRBV23-1
DNA: TGCGCCAGCAATTATGGACCCTTTATGAAAAAACTGTTTTTT
CDR3: CASNYGPFMKKLFF

D: TRBD1
J: TRBJ2-6
size: -
V: TRBV15
DNA: TGTGCCACCAGCAGAGATCGAAGGGATGGGCAGGGGGCTGGGGCCAACGTCCTGACTTTC
CDR3: CATSRDRRDGQGAGANVLTF

D: TRBD2
J: TRBJ2-3
size: -
V: TRBV6-5
DNA: TGTGCCAGCAGTTACCAGCTAGCGGGGGGCACAGATACGCAGTATTTT
CDR3: CASSYQLAGGTDTQYF

D: TRBD1
J: TRBJ2-2
size: once
V: TRBV5-4
DNA: TGTGCCAGCAGAGGGACAGCAACCCCCGGGGAGCTGTTTTTT
CDR3: CASRGTATPGELFF